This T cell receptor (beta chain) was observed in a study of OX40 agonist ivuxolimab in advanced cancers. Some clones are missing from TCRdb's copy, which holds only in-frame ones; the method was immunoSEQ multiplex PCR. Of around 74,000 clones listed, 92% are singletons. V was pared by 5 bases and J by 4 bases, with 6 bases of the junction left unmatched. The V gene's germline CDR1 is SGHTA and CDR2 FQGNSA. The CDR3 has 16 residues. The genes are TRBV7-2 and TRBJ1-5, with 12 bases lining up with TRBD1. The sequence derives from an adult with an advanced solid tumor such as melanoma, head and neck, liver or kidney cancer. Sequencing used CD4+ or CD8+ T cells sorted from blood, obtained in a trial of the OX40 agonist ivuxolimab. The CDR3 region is CASSQGTGGPNQPQHF. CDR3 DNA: TGTGCCAGCAGCCAAGGGACAGGGGGCCCAAATCAGCCCCAGCATTTT.